This record concerns one TCR beta chain sequence. The target antigen is unknown. Per the germline V gene, CDR1 is SGHRS and CDR2 is YFSETQ. Trimming pared 1 base from V and 0 bases from J, leaving 12 bases between. The CDR3 length is 16 residues. The data originate from a study of T cell repertoires in cytomegalovirus infection. Turning to the study itself: Indicated by public TCR beta signatures were CMV infection and matching HLA type.

Study-wide findings and caveats: It was HLA-C-restricted CMV-specific TCR beta clonotypes that dominated the response ex vivo.

TCRdb reprocessed the reads with MiXCR, giving one entry per CDR3 protein. This sample has 170,000 or so distinct CDR3 sequences, with roughly a sixth found just once. What was sequenced was CD8+ T cells from PBMCs. The chain combines TRBV5-1 with TRBJ2-3; the D is unclear. The TCR comes from a human donor in good health (CMV status not recorded). Some clones in this sample may be carry-over from other donors' samples. The DNA for the CDR3 is TGCGCCAGCAGCTTGAACAGCGCACGAAGCACAGATACGCAGTATTTT. This sequence encodes CASSLNSARSTDTQYF.